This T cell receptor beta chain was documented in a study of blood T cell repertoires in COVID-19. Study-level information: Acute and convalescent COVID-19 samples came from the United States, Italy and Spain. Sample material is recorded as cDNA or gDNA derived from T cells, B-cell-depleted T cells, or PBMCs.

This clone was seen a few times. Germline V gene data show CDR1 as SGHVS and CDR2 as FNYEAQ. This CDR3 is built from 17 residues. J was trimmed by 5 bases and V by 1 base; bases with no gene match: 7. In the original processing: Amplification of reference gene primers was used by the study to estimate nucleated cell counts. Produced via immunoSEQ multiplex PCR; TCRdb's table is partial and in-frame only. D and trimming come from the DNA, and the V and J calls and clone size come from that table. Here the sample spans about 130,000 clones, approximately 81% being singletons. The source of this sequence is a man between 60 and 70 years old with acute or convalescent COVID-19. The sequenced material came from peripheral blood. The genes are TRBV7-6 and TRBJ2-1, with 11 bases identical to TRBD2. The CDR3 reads CASSLGLLAGGDNEQFF. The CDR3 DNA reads TGTGCCAGCAGCTTAGGTCTTCTAGCGGGAGGCGACAATGAGCAGTTCTTC.